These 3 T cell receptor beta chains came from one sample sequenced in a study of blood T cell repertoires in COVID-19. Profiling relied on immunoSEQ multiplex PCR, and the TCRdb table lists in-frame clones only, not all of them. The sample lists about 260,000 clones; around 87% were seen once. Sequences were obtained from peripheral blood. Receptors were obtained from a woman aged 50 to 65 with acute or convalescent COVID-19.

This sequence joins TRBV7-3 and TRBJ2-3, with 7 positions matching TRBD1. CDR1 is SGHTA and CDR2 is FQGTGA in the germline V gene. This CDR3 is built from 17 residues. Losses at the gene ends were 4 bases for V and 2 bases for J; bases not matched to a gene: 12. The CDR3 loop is CASSSKRDSHTTDTQYF. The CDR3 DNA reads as TGTGCCAGCAGCTCCAAGAGGGACAGCCATACCACAGATACGCAGTATTTT.

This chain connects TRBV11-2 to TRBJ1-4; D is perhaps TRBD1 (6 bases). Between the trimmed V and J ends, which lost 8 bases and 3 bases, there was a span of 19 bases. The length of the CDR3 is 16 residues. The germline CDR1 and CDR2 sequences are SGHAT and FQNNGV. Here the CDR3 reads CASLPGTGLANEKLFF. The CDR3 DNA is TGTGCCAGCCTACCCGGAACAGGGTTGGCTAATGAAAAACTGTTTTTT.

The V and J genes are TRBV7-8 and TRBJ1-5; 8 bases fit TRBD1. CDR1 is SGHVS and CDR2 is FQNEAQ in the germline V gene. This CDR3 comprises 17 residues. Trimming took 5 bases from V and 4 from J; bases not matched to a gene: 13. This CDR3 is CASSPSPPGQENQPQHF. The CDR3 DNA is TGTGCCAGCAGCCCCTCCCCCCCGGGACAGGAAAATCAGCCCCAGCATTTT. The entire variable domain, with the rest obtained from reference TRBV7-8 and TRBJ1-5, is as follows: GAGVSQSPRYKVAKRGQDVALRCDPISGHVSLFWYQQALGQGPEFLTYFQNEAQLDKSGLPSDRFFAERPEGSVSTLKIQRTQQEDSAVYLCASSPSPPGQENQPQHFGDGTRLSIL.